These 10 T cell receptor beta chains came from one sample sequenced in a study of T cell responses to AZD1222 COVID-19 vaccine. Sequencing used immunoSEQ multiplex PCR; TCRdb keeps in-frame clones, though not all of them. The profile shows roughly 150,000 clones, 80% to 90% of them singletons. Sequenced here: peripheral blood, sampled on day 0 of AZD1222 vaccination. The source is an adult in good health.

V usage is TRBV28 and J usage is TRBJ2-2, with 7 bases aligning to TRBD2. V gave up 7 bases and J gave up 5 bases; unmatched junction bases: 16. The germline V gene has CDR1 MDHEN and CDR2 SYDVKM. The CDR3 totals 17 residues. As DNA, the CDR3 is TGTGCCAGCATCGGAGGAGGGGCGGGGAGGGAGACCGGGGAGCTGTTTTTT. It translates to CASIGGGAGRETGELFF.

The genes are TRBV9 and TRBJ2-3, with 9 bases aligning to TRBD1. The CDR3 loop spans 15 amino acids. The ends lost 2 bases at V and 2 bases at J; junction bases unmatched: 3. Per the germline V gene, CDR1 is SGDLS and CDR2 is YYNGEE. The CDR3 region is CASSVRQGDTDTQYF. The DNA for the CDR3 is TGTGCCAGCAGCGTCAGACAGGGGGACACAGATACGCAGTATTTT.

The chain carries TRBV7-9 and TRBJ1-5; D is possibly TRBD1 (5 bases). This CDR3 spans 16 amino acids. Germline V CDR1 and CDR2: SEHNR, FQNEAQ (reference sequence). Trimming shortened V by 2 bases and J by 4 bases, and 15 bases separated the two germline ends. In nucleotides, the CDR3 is TGTGCCAGCAGCTTATTAGGAGACAGTAGAAATCAGCCCCAGCATTTT. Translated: CASSLLGDSRNQPQHF.

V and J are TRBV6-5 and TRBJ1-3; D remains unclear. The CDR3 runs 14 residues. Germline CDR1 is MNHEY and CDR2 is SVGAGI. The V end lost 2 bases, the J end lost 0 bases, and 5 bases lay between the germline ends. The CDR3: CASSYELSGNTIYF. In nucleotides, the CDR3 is TGTGCCAGCAGTTACGAGCTCTCTGGAAACACCATATATTTT.

The CDR3 sequence: CASSLSGPYEQYF. The CDR3, as DNA: TGTGCCAGCAGTTTGTCCGGGCCTTACGAGCAGTACTTC. This chain uses TRBV27 with TRBJ2-7; D not resolved. The CDR3 loop spans 13 amino acids. Germline-derived CDR1 and CDR2 are MNHEY and SMNVEV (reference sequence). Deletions cut 3 bases from V and 4 bases from J, with 10 bases between.

In nucleotides, the CDR3 is TGCGCCAGCAGCCCCCGAGGACAGGGTAATTCACCCCTCCACTTT. This gives the protein CASSPRGQGNSPLHF. The chain has TRBV4-1 and TRBJ1-6, with 8 positions matching TRBD1. Per germline, CDR1 MGHRA and CDR2 YSYEKL. V shed 4 bases and J 6 bases; nucleotides not matched to a gene: 5. The CDR3 spans 15 residues.

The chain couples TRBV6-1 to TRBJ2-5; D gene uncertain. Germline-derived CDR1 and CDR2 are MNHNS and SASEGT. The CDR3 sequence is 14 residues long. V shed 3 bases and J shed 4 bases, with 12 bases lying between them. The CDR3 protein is CASSELETPETQYF. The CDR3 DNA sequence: TGTGCCAGCAGTGAGTTGGAGACCCCAGAGACCCAGTACTTC.

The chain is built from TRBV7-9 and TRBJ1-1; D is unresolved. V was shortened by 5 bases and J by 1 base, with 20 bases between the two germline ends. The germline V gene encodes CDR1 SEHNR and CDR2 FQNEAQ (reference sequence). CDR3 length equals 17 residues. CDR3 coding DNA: TGTGCCAGCAGCCCTCAATTGTCGGGCACCGGGAACACTGAAGCTTTCTTT. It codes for CASSPQLSGTGNTEAFF.

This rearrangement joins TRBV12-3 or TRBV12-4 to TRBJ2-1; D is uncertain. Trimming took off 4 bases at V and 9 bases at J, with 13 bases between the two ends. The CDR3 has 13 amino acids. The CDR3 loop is CASSSRRGSEQFF. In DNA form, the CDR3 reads TGTGCCAGCAGTTCCCGACGTGGCAGTGAGCAGTTCTTC.

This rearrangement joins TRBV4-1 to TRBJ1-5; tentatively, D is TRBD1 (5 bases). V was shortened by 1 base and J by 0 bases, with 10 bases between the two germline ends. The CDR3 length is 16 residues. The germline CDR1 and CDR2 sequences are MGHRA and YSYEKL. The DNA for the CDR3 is TGCGCCAGCAGCCAAGGCGACAGAGATAGCAATCAGCCCCAGCATTTT. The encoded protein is CASSQGDRDSNQPQHF.